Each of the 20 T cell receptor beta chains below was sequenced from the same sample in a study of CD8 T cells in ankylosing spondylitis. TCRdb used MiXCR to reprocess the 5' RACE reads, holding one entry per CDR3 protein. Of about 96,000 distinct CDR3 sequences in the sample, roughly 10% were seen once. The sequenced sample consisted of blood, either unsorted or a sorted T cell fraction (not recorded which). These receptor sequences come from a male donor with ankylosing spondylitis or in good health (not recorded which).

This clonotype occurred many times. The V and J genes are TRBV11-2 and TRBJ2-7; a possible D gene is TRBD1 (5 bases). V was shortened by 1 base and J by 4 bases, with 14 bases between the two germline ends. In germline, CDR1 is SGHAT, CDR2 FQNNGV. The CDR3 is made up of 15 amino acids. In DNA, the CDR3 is TGTGCCAGCAGCTTAGGATCAGGGCCCCCTTACGAGCAGTACTTC. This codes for CASSLGSGPPYEQYF.

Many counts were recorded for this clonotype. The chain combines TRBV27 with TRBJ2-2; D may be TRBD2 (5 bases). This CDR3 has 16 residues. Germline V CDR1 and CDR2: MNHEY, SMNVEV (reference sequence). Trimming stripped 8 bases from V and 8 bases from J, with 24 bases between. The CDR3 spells CASGLYSQSFAGELFF. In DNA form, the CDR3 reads TGTGCCAGCGGACTTTATAGCCAAAGTTTCGCTGGGGAGCTGTTTTTT.

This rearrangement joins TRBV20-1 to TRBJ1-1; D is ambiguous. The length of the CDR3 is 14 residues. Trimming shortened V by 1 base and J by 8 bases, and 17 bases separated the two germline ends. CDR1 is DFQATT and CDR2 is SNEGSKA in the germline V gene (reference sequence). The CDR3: CSARVGNKNIEAFF. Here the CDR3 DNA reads TGCAGTGCTAGAGTGGGCAACAAGAATATCGAAGCTTTCTTT.

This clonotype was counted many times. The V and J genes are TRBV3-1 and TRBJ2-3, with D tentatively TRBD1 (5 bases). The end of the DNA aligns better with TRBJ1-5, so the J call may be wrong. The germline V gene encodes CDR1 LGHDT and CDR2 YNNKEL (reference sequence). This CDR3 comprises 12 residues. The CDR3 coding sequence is TGTGCCAGCAGCCAAGGGGGGACTCTCCAGCATTTT. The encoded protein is CASSQGGTLQHF.

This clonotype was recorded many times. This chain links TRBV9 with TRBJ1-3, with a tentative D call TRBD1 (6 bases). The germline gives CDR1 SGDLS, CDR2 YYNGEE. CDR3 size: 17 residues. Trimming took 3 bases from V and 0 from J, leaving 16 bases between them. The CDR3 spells CASSAGGGINSGNTIYF. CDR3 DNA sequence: TGTGCCAGCAGCGCCGGGGGGGGCATCAACTCTGGAAACACCATATATTTT.

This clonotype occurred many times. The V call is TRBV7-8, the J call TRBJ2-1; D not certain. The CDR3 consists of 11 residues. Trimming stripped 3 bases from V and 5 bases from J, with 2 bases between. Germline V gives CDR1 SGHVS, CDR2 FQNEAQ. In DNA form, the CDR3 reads TGTGCCAGCAGCTTCGACAATGAGCAGTTCTTC. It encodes CASSFDNEQFF.

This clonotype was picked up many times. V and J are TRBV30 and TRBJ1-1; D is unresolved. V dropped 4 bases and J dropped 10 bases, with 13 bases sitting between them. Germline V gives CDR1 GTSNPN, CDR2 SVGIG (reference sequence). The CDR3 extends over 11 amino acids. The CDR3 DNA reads TGTGCCTGGAACCGGGAAACGCCAGCTTTCTTT. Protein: CAWNRETPAFF.

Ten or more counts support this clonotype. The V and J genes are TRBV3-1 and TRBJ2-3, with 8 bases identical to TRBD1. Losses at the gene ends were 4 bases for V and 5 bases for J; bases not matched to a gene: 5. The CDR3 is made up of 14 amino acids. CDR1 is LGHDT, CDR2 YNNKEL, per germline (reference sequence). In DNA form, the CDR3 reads TGTGCCAGCAGCCCGGACAGGGTTAGAGATACGCAGTATTTT. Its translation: CASSPDRVRDTQYF.

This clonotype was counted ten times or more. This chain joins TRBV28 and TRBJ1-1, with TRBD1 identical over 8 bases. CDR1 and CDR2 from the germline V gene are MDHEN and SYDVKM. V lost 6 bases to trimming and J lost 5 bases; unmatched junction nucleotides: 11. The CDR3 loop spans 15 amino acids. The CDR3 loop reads CASRPIDRGGTEAFF. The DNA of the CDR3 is TGTGCCAGCAGACCGATTGACAGGGGTGGAACTGAAGCTTTCTTT.

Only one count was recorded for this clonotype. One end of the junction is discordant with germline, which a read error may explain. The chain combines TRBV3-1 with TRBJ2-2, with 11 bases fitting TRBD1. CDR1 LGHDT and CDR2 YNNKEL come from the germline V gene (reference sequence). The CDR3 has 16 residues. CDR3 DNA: TGTGCCAGCGGCCACAGGGACAGGGGGGGAACCGGGGAGCTGTTTTTT. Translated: CASGHRDRGGTGELFF.

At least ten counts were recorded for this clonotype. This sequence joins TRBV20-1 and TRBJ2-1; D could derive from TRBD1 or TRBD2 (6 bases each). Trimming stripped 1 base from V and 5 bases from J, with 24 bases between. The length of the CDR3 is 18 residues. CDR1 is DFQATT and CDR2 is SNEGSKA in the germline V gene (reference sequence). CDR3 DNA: TGCAGTGCTAGAGTCCGCAGGGGAATCCTGGGGGGAAACAATGAGCAGTTCTTC. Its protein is CSARVRRGILGGNNEQFF.

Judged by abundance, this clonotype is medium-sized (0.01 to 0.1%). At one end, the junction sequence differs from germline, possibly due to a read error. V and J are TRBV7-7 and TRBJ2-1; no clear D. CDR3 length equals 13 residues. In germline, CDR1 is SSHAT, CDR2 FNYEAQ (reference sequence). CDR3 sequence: CASSLVSWSKQFF. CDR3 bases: TGTGCTAGCAGCTTAGTATCCTGGAGCAAGCAGTTCTTC.

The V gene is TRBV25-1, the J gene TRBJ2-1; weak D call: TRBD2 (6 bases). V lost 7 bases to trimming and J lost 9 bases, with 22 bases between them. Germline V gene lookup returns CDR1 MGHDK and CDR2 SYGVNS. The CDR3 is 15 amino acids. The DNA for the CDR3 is TGTGCCAGCACTCGGAGGATGGGGCGGGATGGTGAGCAGTTCTTC. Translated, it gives CASTRRMGRDGEQFF.

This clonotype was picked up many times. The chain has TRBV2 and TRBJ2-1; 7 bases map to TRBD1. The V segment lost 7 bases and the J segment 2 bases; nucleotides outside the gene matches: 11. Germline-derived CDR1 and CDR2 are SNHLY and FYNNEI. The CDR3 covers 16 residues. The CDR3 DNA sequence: TGTGCCAGCAAATGGCAAGGGACAGAAACCTACAATGAGCAGTTCTTC. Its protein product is CASKWQGTETYNEQFF.

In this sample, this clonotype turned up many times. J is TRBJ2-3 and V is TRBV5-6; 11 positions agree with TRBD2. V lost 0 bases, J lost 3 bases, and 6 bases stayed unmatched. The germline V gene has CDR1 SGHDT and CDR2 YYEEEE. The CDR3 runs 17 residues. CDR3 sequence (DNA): TGTGCCAGCAGCTTGGCGGGACTAGCGGAGATTACAGATACGCAGTATTTT. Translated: CASSLAGLAEITDTQYF.

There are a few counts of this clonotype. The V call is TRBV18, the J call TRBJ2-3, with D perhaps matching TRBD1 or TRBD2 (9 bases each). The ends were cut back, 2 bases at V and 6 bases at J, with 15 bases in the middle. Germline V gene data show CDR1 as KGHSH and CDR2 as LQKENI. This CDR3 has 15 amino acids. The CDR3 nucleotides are TGTGCCAGCTCACCAAGCGGGGGGACAGGGGATACGCAGTATTTT. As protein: CASSPSGGTGDTQYF. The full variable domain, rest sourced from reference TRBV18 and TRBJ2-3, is NAGVMQNPRHLVRRRGQEARLRCSPMKGHSHVYWYRQLPEEGLKFMVYLQKENIIDESGMPKERFSAEFPKEGPSILRIQQVVRGDSAAYFCASSPSGGTGDTQYFGPGTRLTVL.

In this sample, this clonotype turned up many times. CDR3 DNA: TGTGCCAGCAGCTTAACCGGGACCACGAATGAAAAACTGTTTTTT. Protein sequence: CASSLTGTTNEKLFF. The chain uses TRBV12-3 or TRBV12-4 and TRBJ1-4; possibly TRBD1 for D (5 bases). V shed 6 bases and J shed 5 bases, with 16 bases lying between them. There are 15 residues in the CDR3.

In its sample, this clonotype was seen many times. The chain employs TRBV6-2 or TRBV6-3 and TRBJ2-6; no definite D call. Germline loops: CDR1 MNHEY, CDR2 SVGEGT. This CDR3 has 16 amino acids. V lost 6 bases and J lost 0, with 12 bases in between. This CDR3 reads CASRRQRSSGANVLTF. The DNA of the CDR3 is TGTGCCAGCAGACGTCAGAGAAGCTCTGGGGCCAACGTCCTGACTTTC.

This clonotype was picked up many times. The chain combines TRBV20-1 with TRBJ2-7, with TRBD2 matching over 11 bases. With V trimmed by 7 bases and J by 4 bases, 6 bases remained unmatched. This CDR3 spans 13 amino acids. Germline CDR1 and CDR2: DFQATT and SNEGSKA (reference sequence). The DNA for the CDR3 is TGCAGTGGCACCGGGACTAGCGGATACGAGCAGTACTTC. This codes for CSGTGTSGYEQYF.

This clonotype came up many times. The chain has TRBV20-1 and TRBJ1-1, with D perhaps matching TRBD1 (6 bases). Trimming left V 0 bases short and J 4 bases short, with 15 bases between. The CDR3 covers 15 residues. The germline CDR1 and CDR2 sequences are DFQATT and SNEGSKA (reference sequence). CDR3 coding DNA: TGCAGTGCTAGAGATAGGGTCAGGGGCCTCACTGAAGCTTTCTTT. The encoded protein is CSARDRVRGLTEAFF.